The clone carrying this T cell receptor beta chain has a count of ten or more. The sample originates from a study of CD8 T cells in ankylosing spondylitis. TCRdb re-called the 5' RACE reads through MiXCR, storing one row per CDR3 protein. The sample holds 100,000 or so distinct CDR3 sequences, approximately 25% seen once. Trimming took 4 bases from V and 7 from J, leaving 9 bases between them. This CDR3 spans 13 amino acids. CDR1 is SGHNT, CDR2 YYREEE, per germline (reference sequence). Sequencing was performed on synovial fluid, either unsorted or a sorted T cell fraction (not recorded which). The rearrangement joins TRBV5-4 to TRBJ1-6; maybe TRBD1 (5 bases). The TCR comes from a male donor with ankylosing spondylitis. This chain's CDR3 is CASSRDGNSPLHF. DNA of the CDR3: TGTGCCAGCAGCCGGGACGGGAATTCACCCCTCCACTTT.